This passage covers 25 T cell receptor beta chains from one sample sequenced in a study of cytomegalovirus exposure and HLA in healthy donors. Primers included in the PCR were 60 Vbeta and 13 Jbeta primers. Measured with immunoSEQ multiplex PCR; TCRdb has only the in-frame clones, and not every one. The data hold some 150,000 clones, with around 80% observed a single time. Sequencing was carried out using PBMCs. Receptor source: a woman in her thirties in good health and CMV-seropositive.

The genes are TRBV12-2 and TRBJ1-5; TRBD1 is the table's D call, not checked against the DNA. TRBV12-2 has pseudogene status. This CDR3 region has 13 residues. Written as DNA, the CDR3 is TGTGCAAGTCGCTTTTCCATCAATCAGCCCCAGCATTTT. Translating gives CASRFSINQPQHF.

The chain has TRBV6-1 and TRBJ1-3; perhaps TRBD1 as D (6 bases). Per the germline V gene, CDR1 is MNHNS and CDR2 is SASEGT. This CDR3 is built from 14 residues. The ends were cut back, 4 bases at V and 2 bases at J, with 9 bases in the middle. CDR3 bases: TGTGCCAGCAGTGGAGGGGGAACTGGAAACACCATATATTTT. Translation gives CASSGGGTGNTIYF.

The chain's CDR3 is CASSLALAGLDTEAFF. The CDR3 DNA reads as TGCGCCAGCAGCTTGGCCTTGGCAGGGCTTGACACTGAAGCTTTCTTT. This sequence joins TRBV5-1 and TRBJ1-1; tentatively, D is TRBD1 (5 bases). Per the germline V gene, CDR1 is SGHRS and CDR2 is YFSETQ. CDR3 size: 16 residues. V lost 0 bases, J lost 3 bases, and 15 bases lay in between.

The chain couples TRBV5-8 to TRBJ2-5, with 7 bases fitting TRBD1. Germline V CDR1 and CDR2: SGHTS, YDEGEE. Trimming removed 0 bases from V and 4 bases from J; junction bases left unmatched: 3. This CDR3 spans 14 amino acids. The CDR3 here is CASSLARDRETQYF. The DNA of the CDR3 is TGTGCCAGCAGCTTGGCGAGGGACAGAGAGACCCAGTACTTC.

This clone appeared a single time. This chain uses TRBV7-2 with TRBJ2-1; D possibly corresponds to TRBD2 (5 bases). Deletions cut 1 base from V and 9 bases from J, with 10 bases between. Germline V gene data show CDR1 as SGHTA and CDR2 as FQGNSA. The length of the CDR3 is 13 residues. This chain's CDR3 is CASSLGRLGEQFF. CDR3 bases: TGTGCCAGCAGCTTAGGGAGGTTGGGTGAGCAGTTCTTC.

In DNA, the CDR3 is TGTGCCAGCAGCCAACGACAGGGGGGTATCAAGAACACTGAAGCTTTCTTT. It encodes CASSQRQGGIKNTEAFF. The gene calls are TRBV7-9 and TRBJ1-1; TRBD1 matches 9 bases. Germline V gene data show CDR1 as SEHNR and CDR2 as FQNEAQ (reference sequence). This CDR3 has 17 amino acids. V trimming: 5 bases; J trimming: 1 base; junction bases outside the gene matches: 11.

The J gene is TRBJ1-4, the V gene TRBV5-4, with D possibly being TRBD1 (5 bases). Germline V gene lookup returns CDR1 SGHNT and CDR2 YYREEE (reference sequence). The CDR3 length is 12 residues. Trimming pared 1 base from V and 11 bases from J, leaving 9 bases between. The CDR3 protein is CASSLWQGKLFF. In DNA, the CDR3 is TGTGCCAGCAGCTTGTGGCAGGGCAAACTGTTTTTT.

This rearrangement joins TRBV7-8 to TRBJ2-1, with D possibly matching TRBD1 (5 bases). With 2 bases removed from V and 6 bases from J, the gap between germline ends came to 14 bases. CDR3 length: 15 residues. Germline V lookup: CDR1 SGHVS, CDR2 FQNEAQ. The CDR3 bases are TGTGCCAGCAGCTTAAACGACAGTCCAGGCAATGAGCAGTTCTTC. Its translation is CASSLNDSPGNEQFF.

V usage is TRBV9 and J usage is TRBJ2-7; D is unresolved. The V end was cut by 0 bases, the J end by 7 bases, with 17 bases between. The germline V gene has CDR1 SGDLS and CDR2 YYNGEE. This CDR3 contains 15 residues. CDR3: CASSVGNNLYEEQYF. As DNA, the CDR3 is TGTGCCAGCAGCGTAGGAAATAATCTATACGAGGAGCAGTACTTC.

The genes are TRBV29-1 and TRBJ2-3; a possible D gene is TRBD1 (7 bases). Deletions cut 7 bases from V and 2 bases from J, with 19 bases between. Germline CDR1 reads SQVTM; CDR2 reads ANQGSEA. CDR3 length equals 15 residues. The CDR3 region has the DNA TGCAGCGGCTCCCGCGCGGGACAGCTCACAGATACGCAGTATTTT. As protein: CSGSRAGQLTDTQYF.

This chain joins TRBV5-6 and TRBJ2-3; 7 bases fit TRBD2. The CDR3 is 13 residues long. V lost 4 bases and J lost 6; bases outside the gene matches: 5. Germline V CDR1 and CDR2: SGHDT, YYEEEE. The CDR3 protein is CASSTAGVDTQYF. CDR3 DNA sequence: TGTGCCAGCAGCACTGCGGGGGTGGATACGCAGTATTTT. Drawing the rest from reference TRBV5-6 and TRBJ2-3, the complete variable domain is DAGVTQSPTHLIKTRGQQVTLRCSPKSGHDTVSWYQQALGQGPQFIFQYYEEEERQRGNFPDRFSGHQFPNYSSELNVNALLLGDSALYLCASSTAGVDTQYFGPGTRLTVL.

A single count supports this clone. The chain links TRBV19 to TRBJ2-4; 10 nucleotides line up with TRBD1. V trimming: 8 bases; J trimming: 4 bases; junction bases outside the gene matches: 5. The germline V gene has CDR1 LNHDA and CDR2 SQIVND (reference sequence). The CDR3 is made up of 14 amino acids. The CDR3 DNA reads TGTGCCAGTGGGACGGACAGGGGGAAAAACATTCAGTACTTC. Protein product: CASGTDRGKNIQYF.

The chain has TRBV7-3 and TRBJ1-1; possibly TRBD1 for D (5 bases). The CDR3 totals 14 residues. Trimming left V 2 bases short and J 5 bases short, with 12 bases between. CDR1 is SGHTA, CDR2 FQGTGA, per germline. CDR3 region: CASSLSQGGTEAFF. The CDR3 coding sequence is TGTGCCAGCAGCTTATCGCAGGGAGGGACTGAAGCTTTCTTT. Together with reference TRBV7-3 and TRBJ1-1, the CDR3 gives the full variable domain: GAGVSQTPSNKVTEKGKYVELRCDPISGHTALYWYRQSLGQGPEFLIYFQGTGAADDSGLPNDRFFAVRPEGSVSTLKIQRTERGDSAVYLCASSLSQGGTEAFFGQGTRLTVV.

The chain links TRBV5-5 to TRBJ1-2, with 7 nucleotides matching TRBD1. With V trimmed by 2 bases and J by 7 bases, 8 bases remained unmatched. The CDR3 consists of 14 residues. CDR1 and CDR2 (germline): SGHKS, YYEKEE (reference sequence). The CDR3 nucleotides are TGTGCCAGCAGCTTAGGAGGGGGCTCCTCTGGCTACACCTTC. This sequence encodes CASSLGGGSSGYTF.

This rearrangement joins TRBV2 to TRBJ2-5, with D perhaps matching TRBD2 (5 bases). This CDR3 is 12 amino acids long. CDR1 is SNHLY, CDR2 FYNNEI, per germline. Trimming pared 4 bases from V and 5 bases from J, leaving 8 bases between. The CDR3 loop is CASSVSGETQYF. CDR3 DNA: TGTGCCAGCAGTGTGTCGGGGGAGACCCAGTACTTC.

The chain combines TRBV10-1 with TRBJ1-5; TRBD1 is a possible D gene (5 bases). The length of the CDR3 is 14 residues. Per germline, CDR1 WNHNN and CDR2 SYGVQD (reference sequence). Trimming cost V 10 bases and J 1 base, with 14 bases left between them. The CDR3 sequence is CANLYRGSNQPQHF. The CDR3 bases are TGCGCCAACCTCTATCGGGGGAGCAATCAGCCCCAGCATTTT.

The rearrangement links TRBV4-3 to TRBJ2-7, with 7 positions matching TRBD1. V was clipped by 3 bases and J by 6 bases; unmatched bases: 11. This CDR3 comprises 15 residues. Germline loops: CDR1 LGHNA, CDR2 YSLEER. The DNA for the CDR3 is TGCGCCAGCAGCCATTCCCTCACTACAGGGGCCGAGCAGTACTTC. This translates into CASSHSLTTGAEQYF.

The V and J genes are TRBV19 and TRBJ2-6; D is ambiguous. Deletions cut 5 bases from V and 0 bases from J, with 5 bases between. Germline V gene lookup returns CDR1 LNHDA and CDR2 SQIVND (reference sequence). The CDR3 runs to 14 residues. CDR3 nucleotide sequence: TGTGCCAGTAGTGACAACTCTGGGGCCAACGTCCTGACTTTC. This gives the protein CASSDNSGANVLTF.

V usage is TRBV5-1 and J usage is TRBJ2-2; tentatively, D is TRBD2 (6 bases). V lost 4 bases to trimming and J lost 0 bases, with 10 bases between them. There are 15 residues in the CDR3. Germline-derived CDR1 and CDR2 are SGHRS and YFSETQ. As DNA, the CDR3 is TGCGCCAGCAGCCTCGGGAGTTCGAACACCGGGGAGCTGTTTTTT. As protein: CASSLGSSNTGELFF.

The chain links TRBV5-1 to TRBJ2-3; TRBD2 aligns across 10 bases. J lost 3 bases, V lost 3 bases, and 4 bases had no gene match. CDR1 and CDR2 from the germline V gene are SGHRS and YFSETQ. This CDR3 has 15 amino acids. CDR3 sequence: CASSSLAGVTDTQYF. CDR3 nucleotide sequence: TGCGCCAGCAGCTCCCTAGCGGGGGTTACAGATACGCAGTATTTT.

The chain couples TRBV5-4 to TRBJ1-1; D uncertain. Trimming stripped 4 bases from V and 2 bases from J, with 6 bases between. CDR1 SGHNT and CDR2 YYREEE come from the germline V gene (reference sequence). This CDR3 comprises 12 residues. CDR3 in amino acids: CASSQRNTEAFF. The CDR3 DNA follows: TGTGCCAGCAGCCAGCGAAACACTGAAGCTTTCTTT.

The V and J genes are TRBV19 and TRBJ2-5, with TRBD1 identical over 11 bases. The germline V gene encodes CDR1 LNHDA and CDR2 SQIVND (reference sequence). This CDR3 has 17 residues. Unmatched junction bases numbered 5, after V lost 2 bases and J lost 0 bases. This chain's CDR3 is CASSITGTGGYQETQYF. CDR3 coding DNA: TGTGCCAGTAGTATAACCGGGACAGGGGGTTACCAAGAGACCCAGTACTTC.

The rearrangement uses TRBV7-6 and TRBJ2-5; 8 bases are a match to TRBD1. This CDR3 is 16 amino acids long. Germline V lookup: CDR1 SGHVS, CDR2 FNYEAQ. V was pared by 0 bases and J by 4 bases, with 7 bases of the junction left unmatched. The CDR3 protein is CASSLAPLTGGETQYF. In nucleotides, the CDR3 is TGTGCCAGCAGCTTAGCCCCCCTTACAGGGGGAGAGACCCAGTACTTC.

In DNA, the CDR3 is TGTGCCAGCAGCCAACCGACAGGGTCTGGCACTGAAGCTTTCTTT. Its translation is CASSQPTGSGTEAFF. The chain recombines TRBV16 with TRBJ1-1; 7 bases agree with TRBD1. Losses at the gene ends were 2 bases for V and 4 bases for J; bases not matched to a gene: 7. Germline CDR1 is KGHSY and CDR2 is FQNENV. CDR3 length: 15 residues.

The gene calls are TRBV2 and TRBJ1-1; a possible D gene is TRBD1 (5 bases). This CDR3 contains 13 residues. Looked up from germline, CDR1 is SNHLY and CDR2 is FYNNEI. The V gene lost 4 bases and the J gene lost 3 bases, with 9 bases spanning the gap. This CDR3 reads CASSGQLDTEAFF. CDR3 nucleotides: TGTGCCAGCAGTGGACAGCTTGACACTGAAGCTTTCTTT.